These 11 T cell receptor beta chains were all obtained from the same sample, sequenced in a study of shared clonotypes between healthy human individuals. Data came from immunoSEQ multiplex PCR; TCRdb stores just in-frame clones and leaves some out. The table includes roughly 2 million clones, approximately 96% detected once. Sequencing was performed on naive CD4+ T cells sorted from blood. This sample's subset: CD45RA+ positively selected. The receptors were sampled from a man younger than 35 in good health.

This clone was seen just once. The rearrangement joins TRBV10-2 to TRBJ2-6, with D perhaps TRBD2 (7 bases). The germline CDR1 and CDR2 sequences are WSHSY and SAAADI. This CDR3 has 20 amino acids. The germline V and J ends were trimmed by 4 bases and 2 bases, with 24 bases remaining between them. CDR3: CASSGEAGAIFIPGANVLTF. CDR3 sequence (DNA): TGCGCCAGCAGTGGAGAGGCGGGGGCGATATTTATTCCTGGGGCCAACGTCCTGACTTTC.

The genes are TRBV9 and TRBJ2-2; unclear D gene. The CDR3 is made up of 15 amino acids. CDR1 SGDLS and CDR2 YYNGEE come from the germline V gene. V was pared by 4 bases and J by 0 bases, with 10 bases between. CDR3 region: CASSPAYANTGELFF. The CDR3 DNA reads as TGTGCCAGCAGCCCTGCCTATGCGAACACCGGGGAGCTGTTTTTT.

About this clone: Other nucleotide sequences in the sample specify the same CDR3. The DNA for the CDR3 is TGTGCCAGCAGCTTAGCGTCCGCAGATACGCAGTATTTT. Its translation: CASSLASADTQYF. The chain employs TRBV7-9 and TRBJ2-3; D remains unclear. V dropped 0 bases and J dropped 4 bases, with 5 bases sitting between them. Germline loops: CDR1 SEHNR, CDR2 FQNEAQ (reference sequence). There are 13 residues in the CDR3.

Comments on this clone: Other DNA sequences of this sample code for an identical CDR3. DNA of the CDR3: TGTGCCAGTAGTCCGGACAGCTCTGGAAACACCATATATTTT. The encoded protein is CASSPDSSGNTIYF. The J gene is TRBJ1-3, the V gene TRBV19; D may be TRBD1 (6 bases). The CDR3 length is 14 residues. From germline, CDR1 is LNHDA and CDR2 SQIVND (reference sequence). The ends were cut back, 5 bases at V and 0 bases at J, with 8 bases in the middle.

Regarding this clone: This CDR3 is also generated by other DNA sequences in the sample. The gene calls are TRBV6-4 and TRBJ1-1; D gene unclear. This CDR3 comprises 13 residues. Trimming took 4 bases from V and 2 from J, leaving 8 bases between them. CDR1 is MRHNA and CDR2 is SNTAGT in the germline V gene. This chain's CDR3 is CASSVEGNTEAFF. Written as DNA, the CDR3 is TGTGCCAGCAGTGTTGAGGGAAACACTGAAGCTTTCTTT.

The gene calls are TRBV6-5 and TRBJ2-1; TRBD1 matches 9 bases. Germline V gene sequence: CDR1 MNHEY, CDR2 SVGAGI. The CDR3 is made up of 16 amino acids. V dropped 1 base and J dropped 6; count of bases not matched to a gene: 7. This CDR3 reads CASSYYGQGKLNEQFF. Here the CDR3 DNA reads TGTGCCAGCAGTTACTACGGACAGGGGAAACTCAATGAGCAGTTCTTC.

The chain employs TRBV2 and TRBJ2-3; 7 bases agree with TRBD2. V trimming: 4 bases; J trimming: 2 bases; junction bases outside the gene matches: 9. The CDR3 consists of 16 residues. CDR1 and CDR2 from the germline V gene are SNHLY and FYNNEI. For the CDR3, the DNA is TGTGCCAGCAGTGGGCTGACTAGCTATTCCACAGATACGCAGTATTTT. This sequence encodes CASSGLTSYSTDTQYF.

This chain uses TRBV7-2 with TRBJ1-4; unclear D gene. Trimming removed 1 base from V and 3 bases from J, with 9 bases in between. Germline CDR1 and CDR2: SGHTA and FQGNSA. The CDR3 length is 15 residues. The CDR3 loop is CASSLVLAANEKLFF. The CDR3 nucleotides are TGTGCCAGCAGCTTAGTTTTGGCGGCTAATGAAAAACTGTTTTTT.

Details on this clone: This specimen includes other DNA sequences encoding the same CDR3. The gene calls are TRBV19 and TRBJ1-5, with no clear D. In germline, CDR1 is LNHDA, CDR2 SQIVND (reference sequence). This CDR3 has 11 amino acids. V dropped 11 bases and J dropped 4 bases, with 9 bases sitting between them. CDR3 nucleotide sequence: TGTGCCTCGGGGAGAAATCAGCCCCAGCATTTT. This gives the protein CASGRNQPQHF.

In its sample, this clone was seen once. The sample carries other DNA sequences with the same CDR3. This chain links TRBV30 with TRBJ1-2, with D perhaps TRBD1 (5 bases). V lost 0 bases to trimming and J lost 8 bases, with 7 bases between them. CDR3 length equals 11 residues. CDR1 is GTSNPN, CDR2 SVGIG, per germline (reference sequence). Written as DNA, the CDR3 is TGTGCCTGGAGTGTCCGGGACGGCTACACCTTC. Protein product: CAWSVRDGYTF.

The V call is TRBV6-5, the J call TRBJ2-3; D might be TRBD1 (6 bases). V lost 4 bases and J lost 4, with 18 bases in between. This CDR3 spans 16 amino acids. Germline CDR1 reads MNHEY; CDR2 reads SVGAGI. DNA of the CDR3: TGTGCCAGCAGTTCCCCGACAGGAAGGGGCCCAGATACGCAGTATTTT. This sequence encodes CASSSPTGRGPDTQYF.